Each of the 14 T cell receptor beta chains below was sequenced from the same sample in a study of shared clonotypes between healthy human individuals. The data were produced by immunoSEQ multiplex PCR, yet TCRdb's version contains in-frame clones alone and is incomplete. Among 2 million or so clones listed, approximately 95% were seen once. The specimen was naive CD4+ T cells sorted from blood. Subset reported: CD45RA+ positively selected. The origin of the receptors is a young man in good health.

This sequence joins TRBV5-4 and TRBJ2-7, with TRBD1 matching 8 bases. The germline V gene has CDR1 SGHNT and CDR2 YYREEE (reference sequence). This CDR3 has 15 amino acids. The V segment lost 6 bases and the J segment 2 bases; nucleotides outside the gene matches: 10. The CDR3 DNA follows: TGTGCCAGCACCGAAACCGGGACAGGAACCTACGAGCAGTACTTC. Translated: CASTETGTGTYEQYF.

The V call is TRBV6-5, the J call TRBJ1-2, with 11 bases matching TRBD1. CDR3 length: 16 residues. Germline assignment: CDR1 MNHEY and CDR2 SVGAGI. The junction had 6 bases not matched to a gene; V was cut back by 2 bases and J by 4 bases. The CDR3 is CASSYRDRGTSYGYTF. CDR3 sequence (DNA): TGTGCCAGCAGTTACAGGGACAGGGGGACTTCCTATGGCTACACCTTC.

The chain uses TRBV4-2 and TRBJ2-1; D uncertain. Trimming removed 0 bases from V and 0 bases from J, with 9 bases in between. The germline CDR1 and CDR2 sequences are LGHNA and YNFKEQ. This CDR3 has 16 residues. The CDR3 loop reads CASSQDGVSSYNEQFF. CDR3 coding DNA: TGTGCCAGCAGCCAAGATGGGGTTAGCTCCTACAATGAGCAGTTCTTC.

This chain links TRBV5-4 with TRBJ2-7; 16 bases are shared with TRBD2. Germline CDR1 and CDR2: SGHNT and YYREEE (reference sequence). The CDR3 spans 17 residues. After removal of 4 bases from V and 4 bases from J, the junction contained 8 bases not matched to a gene. This CDR3 reads CASSLGLAGGPAYEQYF. The CDR3 coding sequence is TGTGCCAGCAGCCTGGGACTAGCGGGAGGGCCAGCGTACGAGCAGTACTTC.

This chain connects TRBV6-5 to TRBJ2-7, with D perhaps matching TRBD2 (6 bases). The CDR3 is 15 residues long. Germline assignment: CDR1 MNHEY and CDR2 SVGAGI. Trimming removed 6 bases at V and 1 base at J, with 16 bases between. In nucleotides, the CDR3 is TGTGCCAGCAGGCTACATGGGACTGAATCCTACGAGCAGTACTTC. Its translation: CASRLHGTESYEQYF.

Details on this clone: The sample has other DNA sequences that encode this CDR3 too. The chain carries TRBV7-2 and TRBJ2-2; TRBD1 matches 9 bases. V lost 6 bases and J lost 0; bases outside the gene matches: 2. The CDR3 has 15 amino acids. Germline V gives CDR1 SGHTA, CDR2 FQGNSA. For the CDR3, the DNA is TGTGCCAGCAGGAGGGACAGGGCGAACACCGGGGAGCTGTTTTTT. Protein: CASRRDRANTGELFF.

With regard to this clone: At one boundary the junction diverges from the germline segment, which might be a read error. The chain joins TRBV7-7 to TRBJ2-3, with D maybe TRBD2 (6 bases). Per germline, CDR1 SSHAT and CDR2 FNYEAQ (reference sequence). CDR3 length equals 15 residues. The CDR3 region is CASSESGFFTDTQYF. CDR3 DNA: TGTGCTAGCAGCGAGAGCGGGTTCTTCACAGATACGCAGTATTTT.

V usage is TRBV5-5 and J usage is TRBJ2-7, with TRBD1 as a possible D gene (6 bases). Trimming stripped 4 bases from V and 5 bases from J, with 16 bases between. This CDR3 has 14 amino acids. Looked up from germline, CDR1 is SGHKS and CDR2 is YYEKEE (reference sequence). This CDR3 reads CASSPAPGAHEQYF. The CDR3 DNA reads TGTGCCAGCAGCCCCGCCCCAGGGGCCCACGAGCAGTACTTC.

The chain combines TRBV6-7 with TRBJ2-7; 13 bases align to TRBD2. TRBV6-7 is assigned to the ORF class and has an uncertain function. The CDR3 length is 19 residues. V lost 10 bases to trimming and J lost 6 bases; unmatched junction nucleotides: 24. Here the CDR3 DNA reads TGTGCCAACCCTTCTCCGGGGACTAGCGGGAAAACGGTGGGGTTCGAGCAGTACTTC. Amino acids: CANPSPGTSGKTVGFEQYF.

The chain couples TRBV6-5 to TRBJ2-1, with 9 bases fitting TRBD2. Per germline, CDR1 MNHEY and CDR2 SVGAGI. This CDR3 has 15 amino acids. The V and J ends lost 6 bases and 2 bases, in that order; junction bases with no gene match: 5. The DNA of the CDR3 is TGTGCCAGCAGGGTAACTAGCGGGCCCTACAATGAGCAGTTCTTC. This gives the protein CASRVTSGPYNEQFF.

V and J are TRBV2 and TRBJ1-2, with unresolved D. The CDR3 runs to 12 residues. Germline V gene lookup returns CDR1 SNHLY and CDR2 FYNNEI. V lost 5 bases, J lost 3 bases, and 7 bases lay in between. CDR3 DNA: TGTGCCAGCAGTACGGGAGACTATGGCTACACCTTC. It specifies CASSTGDYGYTF.

This chain links TRBV7-9 with TRBJ1-6, with TRBD1 matching 7 bases. The length of the CDR3 is 17 residues. Per the germline V gene, CDR1 is SEHNR and CDR2 is FQNEAQ (reference sequence). The ends lost 6 bases at V and 0 bases at J; junction bases unmatched: 8. CDR3 coding DNA: TGTGCCAGCAGTCCTCGGACAGGCCTCTCCTATAATTCACCCCTCCACTTT. Translated: CASSPRTGLSYNSPLHF.

The rearrangement uses TRBV6-6 and TRBJ1-3, with 7 bases that match TRBD1. J was trimmed by 4 bases and V by 6 bases; bases with no gene match: 6. The CDR3 is 14 residues long. Germline V CDR1 and CDR2: MNHNY, SVGAGI (reference sequence). In DNA form, the CDR3 reads TGTGCCAGCAGCGAGACAGGGCTCGGAAACACCATATATTTT. It yields the protein CASSETGLGNTIYF.

The chain carries TRBV6-5 and TRBJ2-2; 7 bases align to TRBD1. J lost 6 bases, V lost 2 bases, and 9 bases had no gene match. Germline V lookup: CDR1 MNHEY, CDR2 SVGAGI. The length of the CDR3 is 16 residues. CDR3 coding DNA: TGTGCCAGCAGTTACCTGGCGAAGGGGGCGGCCGGGGAGCTGTTTTTT. This encodes CASSYLAKGAAGELFF.